A selection of T cell receptor beta chains follows, all from one sample in a study of regulatory T cells in long-lasting Graves disease. TCRdb redid the calling of the multiplex PCR reads with MiXCR, one entry per CDR3 protein. The sample contains approximately 690,000 distinct CDR3 sequences, 25% to 35% of which appear only once. Material: peripheral blood mononuclear cells (PBMCs), obtained when the disease was refractory, from a patient treated with antithyroid drugs. All receptors derive from a female donor with Graves disease. Each CDR3 is given with its conserved first and last residue. A D gene is named only where the DNA matches it firmly. Size values are once, few and many counts, or a class for expanded clones, and some rows have none.

CASSLAGQGWTEAFF TGTGCCAGCAGTTTGGCGGGACAGGGATGGACTGAAGCTTTCTTT TRBJ1-1 - TRBV12-3/TRBV12-4 TRBD1
CASGRERQNTEAFF TGCGCCAGCGGAAGGGAGCGGCAGAACACTGAAGCTTTCTTT TRBJ1-1 many TRBV5-1 -
CSVDRGGGYYGYTF TGCAGCGTTGATCGCGGAGGGGGCTACTATGGCTACACCTTC TRBJ1-2 - TRBV29-1 TRBD1
CASSFEGGRSYEQYF TGTGCCAGCAGTTTTGAGGGCGGGAGGTCCTACGAGCAGTACTTC TRBJ2-7 few TRBV12-3/TRBV12-4 TRBD2
CASSSRQGGEKLFF TGTGCCAGCAGCTCCCGACAGGGAGGTGAAAAACTGTTTTTT TRBJ1-4 many TRBV7-3 TRBD1
CASSEGQRMNYGYTF TGTGCCAGCAGCGAGGGACAGCGAATGAACTATGGCTACACCTTC TRBJ1-2 - TRBV9 TRBD1
CASGFGRQPQHF TGTGCTAGTGGTTTTGGTCGCCAGCCCCAGCATTTT TRBJ1-5 few TRBV12-5 -
CASSLGGQGGEKLFF TGTGCCAGCAGTTTAGGGGGACAGGGCGGTGAAAAACTGTTTTTT TRBJ1-4 many TRBV27 TRBD1
CSAETGQGRNYGYTF TGCAGTGCGGAAACGGGACAGGGGAGGAACTATGGCTACACCTTC TRBJ1-2 - TRBV20-1 TRBD1
CASSLAGTETTYEQYF TGCGCCAGCAGCTTGGCGGGGACTGAGACAACCTACGAGCAGTACTTC TRBJ2-7 few TRBV5-1 -
CASSTGTGVYGYTF TGTGCCAGCAGCACCGGGACAGGGGTTTATGGCTACACCTTC TRBJ1-2 - TRBV7-9 TRBD1
CASSSLLGVRGNYGYTF TGTGCCAGCAGTTCTCTTTTGGGTGTTCGGGGTAACTATGGCTACACCTTC TRBJ1-2 many TRBV6-5 -
CASSFGGTRNTEAFF TGTGCCAGCAGCTTCGGAGGGACAAGGAACACTGAAGCTTTCTTT TRBJ1-1 few TRBV5-5 -
CAISDLGTEAFF TGTGCCATCAGTGATTTAGGCACTGAAGCTTTCTTT TRBJ1-1 few TRBV10-3 -
CASRVLQKSEKLFF TGTGCCAGCAGGGTCCTGCAGAAGAGTGAAAAACTGTTTTTT TRBJ1-4 once TRBV27 -
CASSSLTGTERTEAFF TGTGCCAGCAGCTCCCTTACCGGGACGGAGAGAACTGAAGCTTTCTTT TRBJ1-1 many TRBV28 -
CASTLTGGSTEAFF TGTGCCAGCACCCTTACAGGGGGCTCGACTGAAGCTTTCTTT TRBJ1-1 many TRBV7-3 TRBD1
CASRTTVTGAGTEAFF TGTGCCAGCAGGACCACAGTGACCGGCGCGGGCACTGAAGCTTTCTTT TRBJ1-1 few TRBV6-1 -
CASMVPRVLNQPQHF TGTGCCAGCATGGTCCCCAGGGTCCTCAATCAGCCCCAGCATTTT TRBJ1-5 few TRBV6-1 -
CSARYSGRVYEQYF TGCAGTGCTAGATATAGCGGGAGGGTCTACGAGCAGTACTTC TRBJ2-7 - TRBV20-1 TRBD2
CSAIRDGPYEQYF TGCAGTGCCATCCGGGACGGTCCCTACGAGCAGTACTTC TRBJ2-7 - TRBV20-1 -
CATSDQSGTVKFF TGTGCCACCAGTGACCAGTCCGGGACAGTGAAATTCTTT TRBJ1-1 few TRBV24-1 TRBD1
CASSTQTATNEKLFF TGTGCCAGCAGCACCCAGACAGCAACTAATGAAAAACTGTTTTTT TRBJ1-4 few TRBV7-9 -
CASRNDIGDTEAFF TGTGCCAGCAGGAATGACATTGGGGACACTGAAGCTTTCTTT TRBJ1-1 many TRBV11-1 -
CAWSTRTGGNSPLHF TGTGCCTGGAGTACTAGGACAGGGGGGAATTCACCCCTCCACTTT TRBJ1-6 - TRBV30 TRBD1
CASSLNGGANSPLHF TGTGCCAGCAGTTTGAACGGGGGCGCGAATTCACCCCTCCACTTT TRBJ1-6 many TRBV28 -
CASSFWTGETQYF TGTGCCAGCAGTTTTTGGACAGGGGAGACCCAGTACTTC TRBJ2-5 many TRBV27 TRBD1
CASSSPETSGNYEQYF TGTGCCAGCAGCTCCCCCGAGACTAGCGGGAACTACGAGCAGTACTTC TRBJ2-7 - TRBV7-9 TRBD2
CASRDGTGNEKLFF TGTGCCAGCAGAGACGGGACAGGGAATGAAAAACTGTTTTTT TRBJ1-4 few TRBV6-1 TRBD1
CATSAGPRDEQYF TGTGCCACCTCGGCGGGACCCCGGGACGAGCAGTACTTC TRBJ2-7 few TRBV24-1 -
CASSLSVERARGTGELFF TGTGCCAGCAGCTTAAGCGTGGAGCGAGCTAGGGGCACCGGGGAGCTGTTTTTT TRBJ2-2 - TRBV7-3 -
CASRDRGISNQPQHF TGTGCCAGTAGGGACAGGGGGATTAGCAATCAGCCCCAGCATTTT TRBJ1-5 few TRBV6-1 TRBD1
CASSPQGVRNQPQHF TGTGCCAGTAGCCCACAGGGGGTAAGGAATCAGCCCCAGCATTTT TRBJ1-5 - TRBV19 TRBD1
CASSSTRLAGGRNTGELFF TGTGCCAGCTCTAGCACCAGACTAGCGGGAGGAAGGAACACCGGGGAGCTGTTTTTT TRBJ2-2 - TRBV6-2/TRBV6-3 TRBD2
CASSSYRVGHEQYF TGTGCCAGCAGTTCATACAGGGTGGGTCACGAGCAGTACTTC TRBJ2-7 - TRBV6-5 -